The 27 T cell receptor beta chains presented below share a single source sample, sequenced in a study of Ad26.COV2.S vaccination and SARS-CoV-2 variants (dated by TCRdb to the early 2020s). The library was produced with the immunoSEQ multiplex PCR assay. TCRdb mirrors the immuneACCESS table, restricted to in-frame sequences. Some clones are absent from its copies; in checked studies, under half trace to an unresolved V gene, and the reason for the others is unknown. For this sample the table gives more than 150,000 clones, of which approximately 88% were detected only once. About 5.9% of the sample is taken by the ten largest. Explained via the paper, the time point label denotes: individuals recovered from natural SARS-CoV-2 infection. The starting material was peripheral blood, obtained after recovery from COVID-19. All receptors come from a human donor who had recovered from COVID-19.

The V and J genes are TRBV19 and TRBJ1-6; D may be TRBD1 (5 bases). Germline V CDR1 and CDR2: LNHDA, SQIVND (reference sequence). The CDR3 has 18 amino acids. The V and J ends lost 3 bases and 7 bases respectively, with 22 bases between them. The CDR3 nucleotides read TGTGCCAGTAGTATCTGGGCCAGGAGGGGATATGGGAATTCACCCCTCCACTTT. Amino acid sequence: CASSIWARRGYGNSPLHF. The variable domain in full, completed from reference TRBV19 and TRBJ1-6, reads DGGITQSPKYLFRKEGQNVTLSCEQNLNHDAMYWYRQDPGQGLRLIYYSQIVNDFQKGDIAEGYSVSREKKESFPLTVTSAQKNPTAFYLCASSIWARRGYGNSPLHFGNGTRLTVT.

J is TRBJ1-4 and V is TRBV2; D gene ambiguous. V shed 4 bases and J shed 1 base, with 10 bases lying between them. Germline V gives CDR1 SNHLY, CDR2 FYNNEI. CDR3 length: 15 residues. CDR3 sequence reads: CASSVESRTNEKLFF. The CDR3 bases are TGTGCCAGCAGTGTCGAGTCGAGAACTAATGAAAAACTGTTTTTT.

This chain links TRBV5-1 with TRBJ1-6; no definite D call. The CDR3 sequence is 13 residues long. V lost 4 bases and J 7 bases, leaving 9 bases between the germline ends. Germline V lookup: CDR1 SGHRS, CDR2 YFSETQ. CDR3 residues: CASSQRRNSPLHF. The CDR3 nucleotides are TGCGCCAGCAGCCAAAGGAGAAATTCACCCCTCCACTTT. Combining the CDR3 with reference TRBV5-1 and TRBJ1-6 gives the whole variable domain KAGVTQTPRYLIKTRGQQVTLSCSPISGHRSVSWYQQTPGQGLQFLFEYFSETQRNKGNFPGRFSGRQFSNSRSEMNVSTLELGDSALYLCASSQRRNSPLHFGNGTRLTVT.

CDR3 protein: CASSSPMELADLDNEQFF. The DNA for the CDR3 is TGTGCCAGCAGTTCTCCTATGGAACTAGCGGATCTTGACAATGAGCAGTTCTTC. The genes are TRBV25-1 and TRBJ2-1, with TRBD2 identical over 8 bases. The V and J ends lost 5 bases and 5 bases, in that order; junction bases with no gene match: 17. CDR3 length: 18 residues. Germline V gene lookup returns CDR1 MGHDK and CDR2 SYGVNS. The full variable domain, completed using reference TRBV25-1 and TRBJ2-1, is EADIYQTPRYLVIGTGKKITLECSQTMGHDKMYWYQQDPGMELHLIHYSYGVNSTEKGDLSSESTVSRIRTEHFPLTLESARPSHTSQYLCASSSPMELADLDNEQFFGPGTRLTVL.

This sequence joins TRBV7-9 and TRBJ1-1; tentatively, D is TRBD1 (5 bases). Germline V gene data show CDR1 as SEHNR and CDR2 as FQNEAQ (reference sequence). The V gene lost 3 bases and the J gene lost 1 base, with 9 bases spanning the gap. The CDR3 extends over 14 amino acids. The CDR3 loop is CASSFGGANTEAFF. CDR3 sequence (DNA): TGTGCCAGCAGCTTTGGAGGGGCGAACACTGAAGCTTTCTTT.

In the case of this clone: A read error may account for a junction end that differs from germline. The chain links TRBV7-7 to TRBJ2-5, with D perhaps being TRBD1 or TRBD2 (5 bases each). The CDR3 contains 15 residues. Germline values: CDR1 SSHAT, CDR2 FNYEAQ (reference sequence). CDR3 coding DNA: TGTGCTAGCAGCTTAGGGGCAGCGGACCAAGAGACCCAGTACTTC. Translated: CASSLGAADQETQYF.

The gene calls are TRBV28 and TRBJ2-3, with D uncertain. This CDR3 contains 18 residues. Trimming shortened V by 3 bases and J by 0 bases, and 19 bases separated the two germline ends. Germline V CDR1 and CDR2: MDHEN, SYDVKM. Written as DNA, the CDR3 is TGTGCCAGCAGTTTGATGGGTCGGTGGGAACCAAGCACAGATACGCAGTATTTT. This encodes CASSLMGRWEPSTDTQYF.

The rearrangement links TRBV5-1 to TRBJ1-1; D call uncertain. V was trimmed by 1 base and J by 0 bases, leaving 13 bases between them. The CDR3 consists of 16 residues. Per the germline V gene, CDR1 is SGHRS and CDR2 is YFSETQ. The chain's CDR3 is CASSLMAAVMNTEAFF. CDR3 bases: TGCGCCAGCAGCTTGATGGCAGCCGTCATGAACACTGAAGCTTTCTTT.

This chain joins TRBV28 and TRBJ2-5; D is unclear. Trimming took 2 bases from V and 1 from J, leaving 5 bases between them. Per germline, CDR1 MDHEN and CDR2 SYDVKM. The CDR3 spans 13 residues. CDR3 bases: TGTGCCAGCAGTTTAGCTAGCCAAGAGACCCAGTACTTC. Translating gives CASSLASQETQYF. Variable domain in full (rest from reference TRBV28 and TRBJ2-5): DVKVTQSSRYLVKRTGEKVFLECVQDMDHENMFWYRQDPGLGLRLIYFSYDVKMKEKGDIPEGYSVSREKKERFSLILESASTNQTSMYLCASSLASQETQYFGPGTRLLVL.

The chain has TRBV4-1 and TRBJ1-1; D is unresolved. V was cut by 0 bases and J by 0 bases, with 17 bases left in between. The CDR3 has 18 amino acids. CDR1 MGHRA and CDR2 YSYEKL come from the germline V gene. This CDR3 is CASSQDPYGELLNTEAFF. As DNA, the CDR3 is TGCGCCAGCAGCCAAGATCCTTACGGGGAGTTACTGAACACTGAAGCTTTCTTT.

This rearrangement joins TRBV19 to TRBJ2-2; D ambiguous. V was shortened by 7 bases and J by 6 bases, with 12 bases between the two germline ends. Germline V gene lookup returns CDR1 LNHDA and CDR2 SQIVND (reference sequence). CDR3 length: 13 residues. DNA for the CDR3: TGTGCCAGTACCCCCTATAATGCCGGGGAGCTGTTTTTT. Its translation: CASTPYNAGELFF.

The chain carries TRBV19 and TRBJ1-4; no definite D call. The CDR3 has 16 residues. V was trimmed by 5 bases and J by 0 bases, leaving 13 bases between them. From germline, CDR1 is LNHDA and CDR2 SQIVND (reference sequence). The CDR3 nucleotides read TGTGCCAGTAGTGGGATAACAGCGACAACTAATGAAAAACTGTTTTTT. It encodes CASSGITATTNEKLFF.

This rearrangement joins TRBV6-5 to TRBJ2-7; D could derive from TRBD1 or TRBD2 (5 bases each). From germline, CDR1 is MNHEY and CDR2 SVGAGI. The ends were cut back, 0 bases at V and 7 bases at J, with 19 bases in the middle. The CDR3 loop spans 16 amino acids. CDR3 in amino acids: CASSYSNFARGTEQYF. The CDR3 DNA reads TGTGCCAGCAGTTACTCGAATTTTGCTCGAGGGACGGAGCAGTACTTC.

The chain is built from TRBV7-8 and TRBJ1-2; 11 nucleotides line up with TRBD1. CDR1 is SGHVS, CDR2 FQNEAQ, per germline. The CDR3 contains 16 residues. The V segment lost 4 bases and the J segment 4 bases; nucleotides outside the gene matches: 8. The CDR3 is CASSYGTGGYSYGYTF. CDR3 DNA: TGTGCCAGCAGCTACGGGACAGGGGGGTATTCCTATGGCTACACCTTC.

This rearrangement joins TRBV27 to TRBJ1-2; tentatively, D is TRBD1 (6 bases). Trimming removed 6 bases from V and 6 bases from J, with 11 bases in between. The CDR3 contains 12 residues. The germline CDR1 and CDR2 sequences are MNHEY and SMNVEV (reference sequence). This chain's CDR3 is CASREGGNGYTF. CDR3 DNA: TGTGCCAGCAGGGAGGGGGGTAATGGCTACACCTTC.

CDR3 nucleotides: TGTGCCAGCAGTAGGACAGGGCGGACTAGCGGGGGGGCAATGGATACGCAGTATTTT. It specifies CASSRTGRTSGGAMDTQYF. The chain combines TRBV9 with TRBJ2-3; the match to TRBD2 covers 15 bases. CDR1 SGDLS and CDR2 YYNGEE come from the germline V gene. This CDR3 has 19 amino acids. The junction had 16 bases not matched to a gene; V was cut back by 5 bases and J by 6 bases.

This rearrangement joins TRBV28 to TRBJ2-4, with TRBD1 matching over 8 bases. From germline, CDR1 is MDHEN and CDR2 SYDVKM. Trimming took 7 bases from V and 4 from J; bases not matched to a gene: 9. The CDR3 covers 15 residues. CDR3 in amino acids: CASNQIRTGKNIQYF. CDR3 bases: TGTGCCAGCAATCAAATTCGGACAGGGAAAAACATTCAGTACTTC.

The chain recombines TRBV2 with TRBJ2-1; the match to TRBD1 covers 8 bases. CDR3 size: 15 residues. CDR1 and CDR2 (germline): SNHLY, FYNNEI. V shed 5 bases, J shed 2 bases, and the junction held 5 bases outside the gene matches. CDR3 in amino acids: CASSPGQGTYNEQFF. For the CDR3, the DNA is TGTGCCAGCAGTCCAGGACAGGGAACCTACAATGAGCAGTTCTTC.

V and J are TRBV6-5 and TRBJ2-5; D possibly corresponds to TRBD1 (5 bases). CDR3 length equals 13 residues. Trimming left V 5 bases short and J 4 bases short, with 11 bases between. The V gene's germline CDR1 is MNHEY and CDR2 SVGAGI. The CDR3 region is CASSRAGSETQYF. In DNA, the CDR3 is TGTGCCAGCAGTCGGGCAGGGTCAGAGACCCAGTACTTC.

This chain links TRBV19 with TRBJ1-2, with D uncertain. V was pared by 10 bases and J by 4 bases, with 16 bases between. Per germline, CDR1 LNHDA and CDR2 SQIVND (reference sequence). This CDR3 region has 13 residues. The CDR3 protein is CAIRPSGSYGYTF. The CDR3 DNA is TGTGCCATTCGACCGTCCGGGAGCTATGGCTACACCTTC.

The chain carries TRBV11-3 and TRBJ2-2; 8 positions agree with TRBD1. CDR3 length: 16 amino acids. J lost 4 bases, V lost 5 bases, and 9 bases had no gene match. Germline loops: CDR1 SGHNT, CDR2 YENEEA. CDR3 sequence reads: CASSIRGTGGTGELFF. DNA for the CDR3: TGTGCCAGCAGCATAAGGGGCACAGGGGGCACCGGGGAGCTGTTTTTT.

The genes are TRBV6-5 and TRBJ2-7; TRBD1 agrees at 11 bases. Unmatched junction bases numbered 3, after V lost 6 bases and J lost 2 bases. The CDR3 spans 14 residues. The germline CDR1 and CDR2 sequences are MNHEY and SVGAGI. In DNA, the CDR3 is TGTGCCAGCAGGGACAGGGGGCCCACCTACGAGCAGTACTTC. As protein: CASRDRGPTYEQYF.

The chain links TRBV6-6 to TRBJ2-3; D not resolved. The CDR3 runs 13 residues. Germline assignment: CDR1 MNHNY and CDR2 SVGAGI (reference sequence). Trimming stripped 3 bases from V and 2 bases from J, with 6 bases between. Here the CDR3 reads CASSYIDTDTQYF. The CDR3 region has the DNA TGTGCCAGCAGTTATATTGACACAGATACGCAGTATTTT.

The V call is TRBV6-5, the J call TRBJ2-4; D unclear. CDR1 and CDR2 from the germline V gene are MNHEY and SVGAGI. V was trimmed by 2 bases and J by 5 bases, leaving 13 bases between them. This CDR3 spans 15 amino acids. For the CDR3, the DNA is TGTGCCAGCAGTTACGCGTTGGGCCCCCAAAACATTCAGTACTTC. Translation: CASSYALGPQNIQYF.

The CDR3 loop reads CASSFSATDTQYF. For the CDR3, the DNA is TGTGCCAGCAGCTTCTCCGCAACAGATACGCAGTATTTT. This rearrangement joins TRBV11-2 to TRBJ2-3; D uncertain. The length of the CDR3 is 13 residues. V was trimmed by 3 bases and J by 3 bases, leaving 7 bases between them. The V gene's germline CDR1 is SGHAT and CDR2 FQNNGV.

This chain joins TRBV3-1 (or the pseudogene TRBV3-2) and TRBJ2-1; D might be TRBD2 (7 bases). Germline CDR1 LGHDT, CDR2 YNNKEL (reference sequence). V was shortened by 2 bases and J by 5 bases, with 19 bases between the two germline ends. The CDR3 sequence is 17 residues long. CDR3 coding DNA: TGTGCCAGCAGCCAAAGGGGGGGGACTAACAGGGACAATGAGCAGTTCTTC. Translating gives CASSQRGGTNRDNEQFF.

The rearrangement joins TRBV19 to TRBJ1-2; possible D gene TRBD1, 5 bases. The V gene's germline CDR1 is LNHDA and CDR2 SQIVND (reference sequence). The CDR3 has 12 residues. V was clipped by 6 bases and J by 6 bases, with 11 bases between them. The CDR3 DNA follows: TGTGCCAGTAGGGACGGGGGGAATGGCTACACCTTC. This encodes CASRDGGNGYTF.